This TCR beta chain was obtained from a study of T cell responses to AZD1222 COVID-19 vaccine. Produced via immunoSEQ multiplex PCR; TCRdb's table is partial and in-frame only. The sample has about 140,000 clones, under 95% seen once. V gave up 1 base and J gave up 0 bases, with 9 bases separating them. Germline V gene lookup returns CDR1 SNHLY and CDR2 FYNNEI. CDR3 length: 16 amino acids. Points from the study as a whole: Donors, mostly white British, included more females; clonal diversity was possibly underestimated.

Points on this clone: Antigen specificity is unknown.

The sequence derives from an adult in good health. The sequences come from peripheral blood, collected on day 0 of AZD1222 vaccination. The chain couples TRBV2 to TRBJ1-4; possibly TRBD1 for D (5 bases). CDR3 in amino acids: CASSEDRLATNEKLFF. The CDR3 coding sequence is TGTGCCAGCAGTGAAGACAGGCTGGCAACTAATGAAAAACTGTTTTTT.